The 15 T cell receptor beta chains given below trace back to one sample, sequenced in a study of Ad26.COV2.S vaccination and SARS-CoV-2 variants. Data came from immunoSEQ multiplex PCR; TCRdb stores just in-frame clones and leaves some out. The sample records around 250,000 clones, about 89% being singletons. Treatment here: some 19 received Ad26.COV2.S at low or high dose, single or two shots; 5 received placebo; per-sample allocation not given. Day 63 after the first injection of vaccine or placebo was the sampling time. The specimen was peripheral blood, collected in a trial of Ad26.COV2.S vaccine versus placebo. These receptors came from a person aged 18-60 years who received the Ad26.COV2.S COVID-19 vaccine or a placebo.

The chain joins TRBV27 to TRBJ2-2, with unresolved D. Trimming removed 3 bases from V and 4 bases from J, with 18 bases in between. The CDR3 is made up of 17 amino acids. Germline assignment: CDR1 MNHEY and CDR2 SMNVEV (reference sequence). Here the CDR3 DNA reads TGTGCCAGCAGTTTGGTCGGTTTGGGATTGGCCACCGGGGAGCTGTTTTTT. This gives the protein CASSLVGLGLATGELFF.

This clone turned up a few times. The chain combines TRBV5-1 with TRBJ2-7; 10 bases line up with TRBD1. The CDR3 is 16 amino acids. J gave up 7 bases and V 2 bases, and 12 bases lay outside the gene matches. The V gene's germline CDR1 is SGHRS and CDR2 YFSETQ. The CDR3: CASSLSGTGVFREQYF. The CDR3 coding sequence is TGCGCCAGCAGCTTATCCGGGACAGGGGTCTTCCGAGAGCAGTACTTC. Using reference TRBV5-1 and TRBJ2-7 for the parts outside the CDR3, the full variable domain is KAGVTQTPRYLIKTRGQQVTLSCSPISGHRSVSWYQQTPGQGLQFLFEYFSETQRNKGNFPGRFSGRQFSNSRSEMNVSTLELGDSALYLCASSLSGTGVFREQYFGPGTRLTVT.

The genes are TRBV6-2 or TRBV6-3 and TRBJ1-1; D is unresolved. Trimming pared 2 bases from V and 5 bases from J, leaving 15 bases between. This CDR3 has 15 amino acids. Germline V gives CDR1 MNHEY, CDR2 SVGEGT. CDR3 coding DNA: TGTGCCAGCAGTTACAACCCTATTTGGGCGACTGAAGCTTTCTTT. Translating it yields CASSYNPIWATEAFF.

As concerns this clone: At the DNA level, this CDR3 is encoded by other sequences in the same sample as well. CDR3 DNA sequence: TGTGCCAGCAGCCCGGGACCGAACACTGAAGCTTTCTTT. This translates into CASSPGPNTEAFF. The rearrangement joins TRBV5-4 to TRBJ1-1; D possibly corresponds to TRBD1 (5 bases). V lost 4 bases to trimming and J lost 1 base, with 8 bases between them. There are 13 residues in the CDR3. Germline V gene lookup returns CDR1 SGHNT and CDR2 YYREEE (reference sequence).

The J gene is TRBJ1-5, the V gene TRBV27, with 9 positions matching TRBD1. J gave up 5 bases and V 4 bases, and 6 bases lay outside the gene matches. CDR3 length equals 15 residues. CDR1 and CDR2 (germline): MNHEY, SMNVEV (reference sequence). DNA of the CDR3: TGTGCCAGCAGTTCCCGGACAGGGGCTGATCAGCCCCAGCATTTT. This sequence encodes CASSSRTGADQPQHF.

The rearrangement joins TRBV5-6 to TRBJ1-1; perhaps TRBD1 as D (5 bases). The CDR3 covers 14 residues. Germline CDR1 reads SGHDT; CDR2 reads YYEEEE. V was clipped by 3 bases and J by 1 base, with 10 bases between them. CDR3 residues: CASSWDGTNTEAFF. The CDR3 nucleotides read TGTGCCAGCAGCTGGGACGGTACGAACACTGAAGCTTTCTTT.

J is TRBJ1-4 and V is TRBV2; 7 bases map to TRBD1. The CDR3 is made up of 14 amino acids. The V and J ends lost 5 bases and 4 bases, in that order; junction bases with no gene match: 4. Per the germline V gene, CDR1 is SNHLY and CDR2 is FYNNEI. In DNA, the CDR3 is TGTGCCAGCAGTCGACAGGGAAGTAATGAAAAACTGTTTTTT. This gives the protein CASSRQGSNEKLFF.

This chain connects TRBV5-1 to TRBJ1-2; 9 bases line up with TRBD1. Germline V gene sequence: CDR1 SGHRS, CDR2 YFSETQ. Unmatched junction bases numbered 6, after V lost 4 bases and J lost 8 bases. The CDR3 length is 13 residues. The CDR3 reads CASSPGTGSGYTF. DNA of the CDR3: TGCGCCAGCAGCCCAGGGACAGGGAGCGGCTACACCTTC.

The chain couples TRBV13 to TRBJ1-4; no definite D call. The CDR3 length is 15 residues. Germline values: CDR1 PRHDT, CDR2 FYEKMQ (reference sequence). Trimming pared 0 bases from V and 3 bases from J, leaving 8 bases between. CDR3 residues: CASSLGRGSNEKLFF. CDR3 DNA: TGTGCCAGCAGCTTAGGGCGGGGATCTAATGAAAAACTGTTTTTT.

This chain joins TRBV30 and TRBJ1-4; no clear D. This CDR3 comprises 13 residues. Per germline, CDR1 GTSNPN and CDR2 SVGIG (reference sequence). V lost 1 base to trimming and J lost 3 bases, with 6 bases between them. The CDR3 sequence: CAWSGGANEKLFF. The CDR3 DNA reads TGTGCCTGGAGTGGGGGAGCTAATGAAAAACTGTTTTTT.

The chain employs TRBV27 and TRBJ2-2; 9 nucleotides line up with TRBD1. V shed 6 bases and J 3 bases; nucleotides not matched to a gene: 5. The CDR3 contains 15 residues. Germline V CDR1 and CDR2: MNHEY, SMNVEV (reference sequence). CDR3 loop: CASRTGTGYTGELFF. Here the CDR3 DNA reads TGTGCCAGCAGAACCGGGACAGGGTACACCGGGGAGCTGTTTTTT.

The chain links TRBV7-9 to TRBJ1-2, with D perhaps TRBD1 (6 bases). V was shortened by 6 bases and J by 4 bases, with 18 bases between the two germline ends. This CDR3 spans 15 amino acids. Germline lookup yields CDR1 SEHNR and CDR2 FQNEAQ (reference sequence). CDR3 DNA: TGTGCCAGCAGTTCCTGGGGGGGCGACGGCTATGGCTACACCTTC. The encoded protein is CASSSWGGDGYGYTF.

J is TRBJ2-1 and V is TRBV18, with D unresolved. Germline V gene sequence: CDR1 KGHSH, CDR2 LQKENI. V shed 3 bases and J shed 7 bases, with 10 bases lying between them. CDR3 size: 13 residues. Here the CDR3 reads CASSPFSENEQFF. The CDR3 coding sequence is TGTGCCAGCTCACCCTTCAGCGAAAATGAGCAGTTCTTC.

The V call is TRBV6-5, the J call TRBJ1-4, with a tentative D call TRBD1 (5 bases). The CDR3 length is 15 residues. Germline V gives CDR1 MNHEY, CDR2 SVGAGI. The V gene lost 6 bases and the J gene lost 0 bases, with 11 bases spanning the gap. The CDR3 DNA reads as TGTGCCAGCAGGACGGGACGGGCAACTAATGAAAAACTGTTTTTT. Translation gives CASRTGRATNEKLFF.

The chain is built from TRBV27 and TRBJ2-7; 11 bases align to TRBD1. Trimming removed 5 bases from V and 7 bases from J; junction bases left unmatched: 16. Per the germline V gene, CDR1 is MNHEY and CDR2 is SMNVEV (reference sequence). There are 17 residues in the CDR3. CDR3 loop: CASSTMDRGRPVREQYF. The DNA for the CDR3 is TGTGCCAGCAGTACTATGGACAGGGGGCGCCCTGTGAGGGAGCAGTACTTC.